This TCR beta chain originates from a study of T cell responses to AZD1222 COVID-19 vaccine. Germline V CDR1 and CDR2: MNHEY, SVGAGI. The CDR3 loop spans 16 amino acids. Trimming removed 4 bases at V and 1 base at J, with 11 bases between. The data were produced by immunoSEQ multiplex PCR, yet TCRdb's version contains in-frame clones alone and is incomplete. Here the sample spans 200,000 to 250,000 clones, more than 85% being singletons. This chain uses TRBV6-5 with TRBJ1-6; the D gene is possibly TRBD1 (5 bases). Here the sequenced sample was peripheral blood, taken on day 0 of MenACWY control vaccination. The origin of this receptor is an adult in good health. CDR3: CASSSGLGSYNSPLHF. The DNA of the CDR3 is TGTGCCAGCAGTTCAGGGTTGGGGTCCTATAATTCACCCCTCCACTTT.